This TCR beta chain comes out of a study of CD8+ T cells in alopecia areata. Across the whole study: For treated patients, severity scores reflected the percentage of scalp area affected.

Following extraction, RNA underwent reverse transcription to cDNA, which served as the sequencing template. Here immunoSEQ multiplex PCR was the method, and the copy in TCRdb shows in-frame clones only, minus some. The table lists 150,000 to 200,000 clones, 50% to 75% of them singletons. This clone has just a few counts. Its antigen is not identified. Findings and limits, study-wide: Many expanded lesional clones persisted in scalp and blood during tofacitinib.

V was shortened by 1 base and J by 5 bases, with 20 bases between the two germline ends. Germline V gene lookup returns CDR1 SGHNT and CDR2 YENEEA. The CDR3 length is 17 residues. Treatment denoted: oral pan-JAK inhibitor, 5-10 mg twice daily. The chain carries TRBV11-3 and TRBJ1-2, with D uncertain. This sequence was found in a human donor with alopecia areata. The sequences come from CD4+ T cells sorted from blood, collected at approximately week 60, from a patient treated with tofacitinib. For the CDR3, the DNA is TGTGCCAGCAGCTTAGGGGGAACCGGGAACTCTTATTATGGCTACACCTTC. Amino acid sequence: CASSLGGTGNSYYGYTF.